Presented here are 20 T cell receptor beta chains from one specimen sequenced in a study of shared clonotypes between healthy human individuals. CD45RO-negative cells were positively selected for CCR7, leaving out terminally differentiated effector memory CD45RA+ cells. Measured with immunoSEQ multiplex PCR; TCRdb has only the in-frame clones, and not every one. The repertoire holds 600,000 or so clones, roughly 98% seen once, with roughly 0.29% in the top ten. The sequenced sample consisted of naive CD8+ T cells sorted from blood. Receptors originate from a man between 25 and 39 years old in good health.

The chain uses TRBV27 and TRBJ2-1, with TRBD2 matching over 9 bases. The CDR3 extends over 14 amino acids. Trimming removed 4 bases from V and 5 bases from J; junction bases left unmatched: 3. Germline V gene lookup returns CDR1 MNHEY and CDR2 SMNVEV (reference sequence). The CDR3 region has the DNA TGTGCCAGCAGTTCGGGACTAGCACACAATGAGCAGTTCTTC. It translates to CASSSGLAHNEQFF.

V is TRBV5-1 and J is TRBJ1-4; TRBD1 matches at 9 bases. V shed 4 bases and J 8 bases; nucleotides not matched to a gene: 9. CDR1 SGHRS and CDR2 YFSETQ come from the germline V gene. CDR3 length: 15 residues. The CDR3 region is CASSQKTGGKEKLFF. The CDR3 bases are TGCGCCAGCAGCCAAAAGACAGGGGGGAAAGAAAAACTGTTTTTT.

The V gene is TRBV2, the J gene TRBJ2-4; no firm D call. The CDR3 runs 14 residues. V was clipped by 7 bases and J by 0 bases, with 10 bases between them. CDR1 is SNHLY, CDR2 FYNNEI, per germline. The CDR3 loop is CASNQIKAKNIQYF. CDR3 nucleotide sequence: TGTGCCAGCAACCAAATAAAAGCCAAAAACATTCAGTACTTC.

This clone was counted a single time. The chain has TRBV29-1 and TRBJ2-1; a possible D gene is TRBD2 (6 bases). With 5 bases removed from V and 5 bases from J, the gap between germline ends came to 16 bases. This CDR3 comprises 14 residues. The V gene's germline CDR1 is SQVTM and CDR2 ANQGSEA. Here the CDR3 DNA reads TGCAGCGTTTACGGGGGACTTGCTAACAATGAGCAGTTCTTC. This codes for CSVYGGLANNEQFF.

The CDR3 sequence is CASSQEIWREAPGNEQFF. The DNA of the CDR3 is TGTGCCAGCAGCCAAGAAATATGGCGGGAGGCCCCGGGCAATGAGCAGTTCTTC. This chain links TRBV14 with TRBJ2-1, with 8 nucleotides matching TRBD2. The V gene end was trimmed by 0 bases and the J gene end by 6 bases; junction bases not matched to a gene: 13. This CDR3 spans 18 amino acids. Germline V CDR1 and CDR2: SGHDN, FVKESK.

In its sample, this clone was seen once. This chain connects TRBV2 to TRBJ2-7, with D maybe TRBD1 (5 bases). V dropped 7 bases and J dropped 6 bases, with 19 bases sitting between them. CDR3 size: 14 residues. The germline gives CDR1 SNHLY, CDR2 FYNNEI. The CDR3 DNA reads as TGTGCCAGCACCTCCGGGCAGGGTCAGGGCGAGCAGTACTTC. This gives the protein CASTSGQGQGEQYF.

The rearrangement joins TRBV7-9 to TRBJ1-2, with 7 positions matching TRBD1. CDR3 length: 15 amino acids. Trimming took 4 bases from V and 3 from J; bases not matched to a gene: 8. Germline V gives CDR1 SEHNR, CDR2 FQNEAQ (reference sequence). CDR3 nucleotide sequence: TGTGCCAGCAGCTCTAGTGGGGGACAGTACTATGGCTACACCTTC. Amino acids: CASSSSGGQYYGYTF. Drawing the rest from reference TRBV7-9 and TRBJ1-2, the complete variable domain is DTGVSQNPRHKITKRGQNVTFRCDPISEHNRLYWYRQTLGQGPEFLTYFQNEAQLEKSRLLSDRFSAERPKGSFSTLEIQRTEQGDSAMYLCASSSSGGQYYGYTFGSGTRLTVV.

The rearrangement joins TRBV7-6 to TRBJ2-3; D may correspond to TRBD1 or TRBD2 (5 bases each). The CDR3 has 16 residues. The germline V and J ends were trimmed by 0 bases and 2 bases, with 12 bases remaining between them. Per the germline V gene, CDR1 is SGHVS and CDR2 is FNYEAQ. CDR3 in DNA: TGTGCCAGCAGCTTAGCGTCCGTGGGACCCACAGATACGCAGTATTTT. Its translation is CASSLASVGPTDTQYF.

J is TRBJ1-1 and V is TRBV30; 8 bases fit TRBD1. The CDR3 spans 14 residues. Germline V lookup: CDR1 GTSNPN, CDR2 SVGIG (reference sequence). V shed 2 bases, J shed 10 bases, and the junction held 12 bases outside the gene matches. CDR3 nucleotide sequence: TGTGCCTGGAGTCCTGGGACAGGATACTCCGGAGCTTTCTTT. It is translated as CAWSPGTGYSGAFF.

The V call is TRBV5-8, the J call TRBJ1-2; TRBD1 is a possible D gene (6 bases). The CDR3 consists of 11 residues. The V and J ends lost 10 bases and 5 bases respectively, with 12 bases between them. The V gene's germline CDR1 is SGHTS and CDR2 YDEGEE. The CDR3, as DNA: TGTGCCCACAGGGCTTGGTATGGCTACACCTTC. Translated: CAHRAWYGYTF. Together with reference TRBV5-8 and TRBJ1-2, the CDR3 gives the full variable domain: EAGVTQSPTHLIKTRGQQATLRCSPISGHTSVYWYQQALGLGLQFLLWYDEGEERNRGNFPPRFSGRQFPNYSSELNVNALELEDSALYLCAHRAWYGYTFGSGTRLTVV.

The rearrangement uses TRBV4-1 and TRBJ2-3; D possibly corresponds to TRBD1 (5 bases). Trimming took 1 base from V and 3 from J, leaving 23 bases between them. This CDR3 is 19 amino acids long. Germline V gene data show CDR1 as MGHRA and CDR2 as YSYEKL. CDR3 nucleotide sequence: TGCGCCAGCAGCCAAGGGGGCGCTGGGGAAGGAGACGGGACAGATACGCAGTATTTT. It is translated as CASSQGGAGEGDGTDTQYF.

The CDR3 DNA reads as TGTGCCAGCAGCCCCGGAGCGGGAGAAGCTTTTGATGAGCAGTTCTTC. It translates to CASSPGAGEAFDEQFF. The V gene is TRBV7-9, the J gene TRBJ2-1; TRBD2 matches at 8 bases. Germline V lookup: CDR1 SEHNR, CDR2 FQNEAQ (reference sequence). The CDR3 consists of 16 residues. The V segment lost 5 bases and the J segment 8 bases; nucleotides outside the gene matches: 14.

The chain recombines TRBV7-9 with TRBJ2-3; 8 positions agree with TRBD1. The CDR3 covers 15 residues. With 11 bases clipped from V and 1 base from J, the junction kept 11 bases outside the gene matches. Germline V gene data show CDR1 as SEHNR and CDR2 as FQNEAQ (reference sequence). The CDR3 nucleotides are TGTGCCTCAGGGACAGGTACGCAGGGCACAGATACGCAGTATTTT. Protein sequence: CASGTGTQGTDTQYF.

The chain couples TRBV29-1 to TRBJ2-1, with D perhaps given as TRBD1 or TRBD2 (5 bases each). CDR3 size: 12 residues. From germline, CDR1 is SQVTM and CDR2 ANQGSEA. V lost 6 bases and J 4 bases, leaving 10 bases between the germline ends. This CDR3 reads CSVGRRYNEQFF. CDR3 in DNA: TGCAGCGTGGGACGGAGGTACAATGAGCAGTTCTTC.

V is TRBV7-9 and J is TRBJ1-2; D is uncertain. Trimming stripped 3 bases from V and 6 bases from J, with 20 bases between. This CDR3 is built from 16 residues. The V gene's germline CDR1 is SEHNR and CDR2 FQNEAQ (reference sequence). The CDR3 loop reads CASSFIITSVRDGYTF. The CDR3 nucleotides are TGTGCCAGCAGCTTTATCATTACCTCCGTCCGGGATGGCTACACCTTC.

The chain joins TRBV6-6 to TRBJ1-2, with D unclear. V was shortened by 5 bases and J by 4 bases, with 8 bases between the two germline ends. Germline CDR1 reads MNHNY; CDR2 reads SVGAGI (reference sequence). The CDR3 runs 12 residues. CDR3 sequence reads: CASSITSYGYTF. In DNA, the CDR3 is TGTGCCAGCAGTATAACCTCCTATGGCTACACCTTC.

About this clone: The sample contains more than one DNA sequence encoding this CDR3. This chain uses TRBV29-1 with TRBJ2-7; D may be TRBD2 (6 bases). This CDR3 has 11 amino acids. CDR1 and CDR2 (germline): SQVTM, ANQGSEA. V lost 4 bases and J 4 bases, leaving 8 bases between the germline ends. The CDR3 sequence is CSVGGGYEQYF. The CDR3 region has the DNA TGCAGCGTTGGAGGAGGGTACGAGCAGTACTTC.

This chain links TRBV5-4 with TRBJ2-7; 10 positions match TRBD2. Per the germline V gene, CDR1 is SGHNT and CDR2 is YYREEE (reference sequence). The junction had 4 bases not matched to a gene; V was cut back by 3 bases and J by 4 bases. The CDR3 loop spans 14 amino acids. Here the CDR3 DNA reads TGTGCCAGCAGCTCTAGCGGGAGTGGATACGAGCAGTACTTC. Amino acid sequence: CASSSSGSGYEQYF.

The CDR3 DNA follows: TGTGCCAGCAGCCCGAGCGCGGGGAACTACGAGCAGTACTTC. Translating it yields CASSPSAGNYEQYF. This sequence joins TRBV27 and TRBJ2-7, with TRBD2 as a possible D gene (6 bases). CDR1 is MNHEY, CDR2 SMNVEV, per germline (reference sequence). This CDR3 region has 14 residues. The V and J ends lost 6 bases and 3 bases respectively, with 15 bases between them.

This chain links TRBV7-9 with TRBJ2-3, with D possibly TRBD2 on 6 matching bases. V was shortened by 5 bases and J by 3 bases, with 15 bases between the two germline ends. Germline CDR1 and CDR2: SEHNR and FQNEAQ (reference sequence). The CDR3 is made up of 15 amino acids. CDR3 loop: CASSKMEGQTDTQYF. For the CDR3, the DNA is TGTGCCAGCAGCAAAATGGAGGGCCAGACAGATACGCAGTATTTT.